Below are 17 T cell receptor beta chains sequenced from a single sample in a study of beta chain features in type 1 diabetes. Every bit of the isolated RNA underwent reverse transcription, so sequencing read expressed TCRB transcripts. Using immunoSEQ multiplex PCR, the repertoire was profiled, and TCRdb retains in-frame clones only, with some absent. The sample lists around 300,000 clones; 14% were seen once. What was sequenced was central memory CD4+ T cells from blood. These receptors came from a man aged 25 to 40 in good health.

CDR3 loop: CASSLDTGGNTEAFF. CDR3 bases: TGCGCCAGCAGCCTGGACACGGGAGGCAACACTGAAGCTTTCTTT. This chain joins TRBV4-3 and TRBJ1-1; TRBD1 is a possible D gene (5 bases). There are 15 residues in the CDR3. The V gene lost 4 bases and the J gene lost 2 bases, with 14 bases spanning the gap. Looked up from germline, CDR1 is LGHNA and CDR2 is YSLEER.

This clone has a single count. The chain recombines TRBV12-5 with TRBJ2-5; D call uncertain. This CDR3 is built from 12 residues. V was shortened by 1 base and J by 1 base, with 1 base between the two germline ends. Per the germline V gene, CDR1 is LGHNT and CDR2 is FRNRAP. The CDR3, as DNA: TGTGCTAGTGGTTTGGCCCAAGAGACCCAGTACTTC. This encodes CASGLAQETQYF.

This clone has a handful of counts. The CDR3 nucleotides read TGCGCCAGCAGCCAAGATTCGGGGGGCCTTCGTCGGGGCTACACCTTC. Translation gives CASSQDSGGLRRGYTF. The chain employs TRBV4-3 and TRBJ1-2; maybe TRBD1 (6 bases). V dropped 0 bases and J dropped 8 bases, with 19 bases sitting between them. The CDR3 consists of 16 residues. Germline loops: CDR1 LGHNA, CDR2 YSLEER.

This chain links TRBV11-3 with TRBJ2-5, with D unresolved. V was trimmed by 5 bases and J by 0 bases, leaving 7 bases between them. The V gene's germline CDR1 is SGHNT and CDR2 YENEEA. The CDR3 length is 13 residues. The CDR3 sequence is CASSPRDQETQYF. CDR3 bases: TGTGCCAGCAGCCCCCGGGACCAAGAGACCCAGTACTTC.

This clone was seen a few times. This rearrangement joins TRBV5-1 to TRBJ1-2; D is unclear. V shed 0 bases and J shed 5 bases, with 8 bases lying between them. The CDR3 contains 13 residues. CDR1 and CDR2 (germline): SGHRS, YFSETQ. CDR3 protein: CASSLDPVYGYTF. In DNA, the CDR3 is TGCGCCAGCAGCTTGGACCCAGTTTATGGCTACACCTTC.

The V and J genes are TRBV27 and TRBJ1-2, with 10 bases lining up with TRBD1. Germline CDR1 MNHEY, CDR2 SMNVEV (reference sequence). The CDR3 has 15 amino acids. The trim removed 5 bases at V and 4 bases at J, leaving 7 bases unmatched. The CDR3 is CASSLVGQGIYGYTF. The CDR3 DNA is TGTGCCAGCAGTCTGGTGGGACAGGGGATCTATGGCTACACCTTC.

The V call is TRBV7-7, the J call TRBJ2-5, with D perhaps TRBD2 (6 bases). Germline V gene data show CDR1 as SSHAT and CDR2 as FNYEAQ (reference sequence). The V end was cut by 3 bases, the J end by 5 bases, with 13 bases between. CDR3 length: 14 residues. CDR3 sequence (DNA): TGTGCCAGCAGCTTGGCTACGGGGGAGGAGACCCAGTACTTC. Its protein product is CASSLATGEETQYF. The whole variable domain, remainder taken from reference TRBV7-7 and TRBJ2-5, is GAGVSQSPRYKVTKRGQDVTLRCDPISSHATLYWYQQALGQGPEFLTYFNYEAQPDKSGLPSDRFSAERPEGSISTLTIQRTEQRDSAMYRCASSLATGEETQYFGPGTRLLVL.

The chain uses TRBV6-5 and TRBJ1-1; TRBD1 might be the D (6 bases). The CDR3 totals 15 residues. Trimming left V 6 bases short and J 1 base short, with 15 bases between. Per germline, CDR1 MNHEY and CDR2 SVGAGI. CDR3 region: CASRHQGGENTEAFF. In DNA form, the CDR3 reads TGTGCCAGCAGACACCAAGGGGGGGAGAACACTGAAGCTTTCTTT.

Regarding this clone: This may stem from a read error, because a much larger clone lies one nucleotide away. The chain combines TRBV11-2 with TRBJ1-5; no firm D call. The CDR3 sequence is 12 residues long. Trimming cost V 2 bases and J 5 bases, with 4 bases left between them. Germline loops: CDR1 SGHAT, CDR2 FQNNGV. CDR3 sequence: CASSLSDQPQHF. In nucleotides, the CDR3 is TGTGCCAGCAGCTTATCGGATCAGCCCCAGCATTTT.

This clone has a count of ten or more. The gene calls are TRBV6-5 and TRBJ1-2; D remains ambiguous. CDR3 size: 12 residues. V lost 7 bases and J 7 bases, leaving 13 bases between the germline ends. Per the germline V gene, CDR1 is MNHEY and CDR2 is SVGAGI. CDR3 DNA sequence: TGTGCCAGCATGAGGGAACTCGGTGGCTACACCTTC. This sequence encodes CASMRELGGYTF.

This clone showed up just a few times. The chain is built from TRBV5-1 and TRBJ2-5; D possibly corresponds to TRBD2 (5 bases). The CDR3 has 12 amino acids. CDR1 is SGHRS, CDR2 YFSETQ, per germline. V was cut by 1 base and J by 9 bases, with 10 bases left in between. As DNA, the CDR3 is TGCGCCAGCAGCTTGAGCGGTGGGGCCCAGTACTTC. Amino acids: CASSLSGGAQYF.

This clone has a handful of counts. The CDR3 spells CASNLGASSYNEQFF. The CDR3 nucleotides are TGTGCCAGTAACCTTGGGGCCAGCTCCTACAATGAGCAGTTCTTC. The genes are TRBV19 and TRBJ2-1; a possible D gene is TRBD1 (5 bases). The ends were cut back, 7 bases at V and 0 bases at J, with 13 bases in the middle. Germline CDR1 is LNHDA and CDR2 is SQIVND (reference sequence). This CDR3 comprises 15 residues.

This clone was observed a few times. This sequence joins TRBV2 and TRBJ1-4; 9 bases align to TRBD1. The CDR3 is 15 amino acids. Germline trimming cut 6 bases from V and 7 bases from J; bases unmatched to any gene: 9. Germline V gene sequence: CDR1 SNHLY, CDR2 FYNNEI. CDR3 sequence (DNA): TGTGCCAGCAGACTAGGACAGGGGAAGGTTGAAAAACTGTTTTTT. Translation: CASRLGQGKVEKLFF.

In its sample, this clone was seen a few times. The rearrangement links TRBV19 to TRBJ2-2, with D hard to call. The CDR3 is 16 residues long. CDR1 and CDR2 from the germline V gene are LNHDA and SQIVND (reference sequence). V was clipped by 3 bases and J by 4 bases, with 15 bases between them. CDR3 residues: CASSMLAGSPTGELFF. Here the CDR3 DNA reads TGTGCCAGTAGTATGCTTGCCGGGTCGCCCACCGGGGAGCTGTTTTTT.

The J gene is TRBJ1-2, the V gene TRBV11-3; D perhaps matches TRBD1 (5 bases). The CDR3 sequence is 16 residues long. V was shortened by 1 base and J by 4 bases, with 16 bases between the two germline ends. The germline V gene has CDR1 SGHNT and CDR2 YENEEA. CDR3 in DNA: TGTGCCAGCAGCTTAGCGGGGCAAAGCCGATCCTATGGCTACACCTTC. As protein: CASSLAGQSRSYGYTF.

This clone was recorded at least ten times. In DNA form, the CDR3 reads TGTGCCAGCAGATGGGACAGCTCCTACGAGCAGTACGTC. Protein product: CASRWDSSYEQYV. The V gene is TRBV18, the J gene TRBJ2-7, with 7 bases lining up with TRBD1. CDR1 is KGHSH, CDR2 LQKENI, per germline. V dropped 8 bases and J dropped 0; count of bases not matched to a gene: 4. CDR3 size: 13 residues.

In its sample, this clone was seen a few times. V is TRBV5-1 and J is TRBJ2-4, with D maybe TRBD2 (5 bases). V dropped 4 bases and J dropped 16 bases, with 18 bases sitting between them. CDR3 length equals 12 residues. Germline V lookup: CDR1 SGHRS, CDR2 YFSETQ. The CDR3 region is CASSQEGTHRYF. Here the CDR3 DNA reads TGCGCCAGCAGCCAAGAGGGAACACACCGATACTTC.